This T cell receptor (beta chain) emerged from a study of cytomegalovirus exposure and HLA in healthy donors. Study-level findings and limits: Among donors in an Asian-associated ancestry cluster, a later analysis reportedly found fewer N-insertions than the roughly 700-donor mean. Reportedly, cytomegalovirus status was diagnosed with high sensitivity and specificity. Cytomegalovirus association was listed for about 170 TCR beta chains.

This clone turned up a few times. The antigen is undetermined. The CDR3 extends over 14 amino acids. V gave up 3 bases and J gave up 4 bases, with 13 bases separating them. Germline-derived CDR1 and CDR2 are MNHEY and SMNVEV (reference sequence). The PCR was carried out with 60 Vbeta primers and 13 Jbeta primers. Data came from immunoSEQ multiplex PCR; TCRdb stores just in-frame clones and leaves some out. The table lists around 130,000 clones, around 84% of them singletons. V gene TRBV27 combines with J gene TRBJ2-7, with D possibly matching TRBD1 (6 bases). Sequenced material: PBMCs. The source is a man aged 50 to 59 in good health and CMV-seronegative. The CDR3 sequence: CASSFAGAVYEQYF. As DNA, the CDR3 is TGTGCCAGCAGTTTTGCAGGGGCCGTTTACGAGCAGTACTTC.